This record looks at one TCR beta chain sequence and its context. Its specificity is not known. The data were taken from a study of blood T cells in healthy people across ages. Points from the study as a whole: The study regarded diversity estimates from one million T cells as underestimates.

Alongside a J-beta primer mix, a sample-barcoded 5' primer served in a second PCR lasting roughly 7 to 11 cycles. TCRdb passed the 5' RACE reads through MiXCR, listing each CDR3 protein once. The table includes roughly 410,000 distinct CDR3 sequences, about 52% detected once. Germline V gene lookup returns CDR1 LNHNV and CDR2 YYDKDF (reference sequence). V shed 0 bases and J shed 7 bases, with 19 bases lying between them. This CDR3 has 16 amino acids. Sample: blood. The sequence came from a man in his sixties in good health. The rearrangement joins TRBV15 to TRBJ2-7; no definite D call. CDR3 protein: CATSRDRAFSYNEQYF. The CDR3 DNA follows: TGTGCCACCAGCAGAGATCGAGCCTTCTCCTACAATGAGCAGTACTTC.